The 31 T cell receptor beta chains listed next were all sequenced from one sample in a study of blood T cell repertoires in COVID-19. TCRdb's copy holds only in-frame clones and misses some; the assay was immunoSEQ multiplex PCR. The sample includes hundreds of thousands of clones, 82% seen only once; the top ten take 4.9%. Sequences were obtained from peripheral blood. These receptors all come from a woman aged 80 or over with active or convalescent COVID-19.

The V gene is TRBV12-3 or TRBV12-4, the J gene TRBJ1-5; tentative D call: TRBD1 (5 bases). This CDR3 is built from 13 residues. Trimming took 5 bases from V and 2 from J, leaving 7 bases between them. DNA of the CDR3: TGTGCCAGCAGTCAGACAGGCAATCAGCCCCAGCATTTT. This translates into CASSQTGNQPQHF.

Written as DNA, the CDR3 is TGTGCCAGCTCCCCCCTCCAGGTCCTGAACACCGGGGAGCTGTTTTTT. Its protein product is CASSPLQVLNTGELFF. The chain uses TRBV18 and TRBJ2-2; D call uncertain. Germline CDR1 KGHSH, CDR2 LQKENI. Deletions cut 6 bases from V and 1 base from J, with 15 bases between. This CDR3 has 16 residues.

This clone has a single count. In DNA form, the CDR3 reads TGTGCCTATCAATTCGGGGTTTACACTGAAGCTTTCTTT. It yields the protein CAYQFGVYTEAFF. The chain uses TRBV30 and TRBJ1-1, with no clear D. V was cut by 7 bases and J by 3 bases, with 15 bases left in between. Per germline, CDR1 GTSNPN and CDR2 SVGIG (reference sequence). The CDR3 loop spans 13 amino acids.

Only one count was recorded for this clone. The gene calls are TRBV5-4 and TRBJ1-2, with D possibly matching TRBD1 (6 bases). Trimming pared 1 base from V and 8 bases from J, leaving 12 bases between. There are 13 residues in the CDR3. Germline loops: CDR1 SGHNT, CDR2 YYREEE (reference sequence). CDR3 region: CASSLMGGRGYTF. In DNA form, the CDR3 reads TGTGCCAGCAGCTTGATGGGGGGGCGAGGCTACACCTTC.

This chain connects TRBV28 to TRBJ2-3, with TRBD2 identical over 10 bases. Per germline, CDR1 MDHEN and CDR2 SYDVKM. The CDR3 is 19 residues long. The J segment lost 5 bases and the V segment lost 2 bases, leaving 16 bases of the junction unmatched. The CDR3 bases are TGTGCCAGCAGTTTAGTCGCGGGACTAGCGCCTGAGCAAGAAGATACGCAGTATTTT. Its translation is CASSLVAGLAPEQEDTQYF. Together with reference TRBV28 and TRBJ2-3, the CDR3 gives the full variable domain: DVKVTQSSRYLVKRTGEKVFLECVQDMDHENMFWYRQDPGLGLRLIYFSYDVKMKEKGDIPEGYSVSREKKERFSLILESASTNQTSMYLCASSLVAGLAPEQEDTQYFGPGTRLTVL.

In its sample, this clone was seen a few times. The chain has TRBV7-9 and TRBJ2-7; 7 bases map to TRBD2. Germline V lookup: CDR1 SEHNR, CDR2 FQNEAQ (reference sequence). This CDR3 is built from 16 residues. J gave up 2 bases and V 2 bases, and 9 bases lay outside the gene matches. The CDR3 is CASSLPLGLLPYEQYF. DNA for the CDR3: TGTGCCAGCAGCTTACCCCTGGGACTATTACCCTACGAGCAGTACTTC.

This chain links TRBV11-2 with TRBJ1-1; 7 bases match TRBD1. V was pared by 6 bases and J by 4 bases, with 8 bases of the junction left unmatched. CDR3 length equals 14 residues. Germline V gene sequence: CDR1 SGHAT, CDR2 FQNNGV. The CDR3 here is CASSRQGRSTEAFF. Here the CDR3 DNA reads TGTGCCAGCAGTAGACAGGGTAGGAGCACTGAAGCTTTCTTT.

The chain employs TRBV6-6 and TRBJ2-7, with D possibly TRBD2 on 5 matching bases. From germline, CDR1 is MNHNY and CDR2 SVGAGI (reference sequence). The CDR3 is made up of 14 amino acids. Trimming left V 6 bases short and J 2 bases short, with 14 bases between. This chain's CDR3 is CASRPDQAAYEQYF. The CDR3 DNA reads TGTGCCAGCAGACCTGATCAAGCGGCCTACGAGCAGTACTTC.

This clone was counted a single time. The CDR3 loop reads CASSTHNRVNTEAFF. CDR3 coding DNA: TGTGCCAGTAGTACCCACAACAGGGTGAACACTGAAGCTTTCTTT. The J gene is TRBJ1-1, the V gene TRBV19, with TRBD1 as a possible D gene (6 bases). The CDR3 is made up of 15 amino acids. The germline V and J ends were trimmed by 4 bases and 0 bases, with 12 bases remaining between them. In germline, CDR1 is LNHDA, CDR2 SQIVND (reference sequence). Drawing the rest from reference TRBV19 and TRBJ1-1, the complete variable domain is DGGITQSPKYLFRKEGQNVTLSCEQNLNHDAMYWYRQDPGQGLRLIYYSQIVNDFQKGDIAEGYSVSREKKESFPLTVTSAQKNPTAFYLCASSTHNRVNTEAFFGQGTRLTVV.

In this sample, this clone turned up a few times. The chain couples TRBV24-1 to TRBJ2-3; 8 nucleotides agree with TRBD1. The germline CDR1 and CDR2 sequences are KGHDR and SFDVKD. Unmatched junction bases numbered 4, after V lost 3 bases and J lost 3 bases. The CDR3 has 15 residues. CDR3 sequence: CATSDVRGPTDTQYF. The DNA of the CDR3 is TGTGCCACCAGTGATGTCAGGGGGCCAACAGATACGCAGTATTTT.

The chain is built from TRBV7-6 and TRBJ1-4; the D is unclear. The CDR3 extends over 16 amino acids. CDR1 and CDR2 (germline): SGHVS, FNYEAQ. Trimming cost V 5 bases and J 0 bases, with 13 bases left between them. The CDR3 reads CASSPFEAATNEKLFF. The CDR3 bases are TGTGCCAGCAGCCCCTTCGAGGCCGCAACTAATGAAAAACTGTTTTTT. The complete variable domain, with remaining parts taken from reference TRBV7-6 and TRBJ1-4, reads GAGVSQSPRYKVTKRGQDVALRCDPISGHVSLYWYRQALGQGPEFLTYFNYEAQQDKSGLPNDRFSAERPEGSISTLTIQRTEQRDSAMYRCASSPFEAATNEKLFFGSGTQLSVL.

This chain connects TRBV7-9 to TRBJ1-2; D remains ambiguous. Per the germline V gene, CDR1 is SEHNR and CDR2 is FQNEAQ (reference sequence). The CDR3 runs to 12 residues. With 5 bases removed from V and 7 bases from J, the gap between germline ends came to 11 bases. The CDR3 loop is CASSPPEGGYTF. The CDR3 bases are TGTGCCAGCAGCCCCCCAGAGGGTGGCTACACCTTC.

This clone was seen only a few times. An end of the junction does not agree with germline; a read error may underlie this. The chain has TRBV11-3 and TRBJ1-6; TRBD1 is a possible D gene (6 bases). The germline CDR1 and CDR2 sequences are SGHNT and YENEEA. The CDR3 has 14 amino acids. This chain's CDR3 is CASSLIRRVTGPFF. The CDR3 DNA is TGTGCCAGCAGCTTAATTCGTCGGGTGACAGGTCCCTTTTTT.

The chain recombines TRBV29-1 with TRBJ2-4, with TRBD1 as a possible D gene (6 bases). Deletions cut 6 bases from V and 3 bases from J, with 15 bases between. The CDR3 length is 14 residues. Germline loops: CDR1 SQVTM, CDR2 ANQGSEA. The CDR3 sequence: CSVFRGVDKNIQYF. CDR3 coding DNA: TGCAGCGTCTTCAGGGGTGTCGACAAAAACATTCAGTACTTC.

The table lists this clone with a count of one. The chain has TRBV5-1 and TRBJ2-7; TRBD2 is a possible D gene (6 bases). The CDR3 extends over 13 amino acids. Germline lookup yields CDR1 SGHRS and CDR2 YFSETQ. The V gene lost 4 bases and the J gene lost 3 bases, with 11 bases spanning the gap. In DNA, the CDR3 is TGCGCCAGCAGCCTTTATAGCGGCTACGAGCAGTACTTC. It translates to CASSLYSGYEQYF.

This clone was seen more than once but under ten times. Additional DNA sequences in this sample encode the identical CDR3. The genes are TRBV27 and TRBJ1-5; possibly TRBD1 for D (6 bases). The CDR3 length is 13 residues. Trimming removed 6 bases from V and 2 bases from J, with 8 bases in between. CDR1 is MNHEY and CDR2 is SMNVEV in the germline V gene (reference sequence). CDR3 DNA: TGTGCCAGCAGAGGGGGGGGCAATCAGCCCCAGCATTTT. It codes for CASRGGGNQPQHF.

This chain links TRBV7-8 with TRBJ2-6; 7 bases match TRBD1. The trim removed 7 bases at V and 0 bases at J, leaving 9 bases unmatched. There are 17 residues in the CDR3. Germline V CDR1 and CDR2: SGHVS, FQNEAQ. This CDR3 is CASKETGINSGANVLTF. In DNA form, the CDR3 reads TGTGCCAGCAAGGAGACAGGGATAAACTCTGGGGCCAACGTCCTGACTTTC.

The table lists this clone with a few counts. The V call is TRBV21-1, the J call TRBJ1-5. TRBV21-1 is listed as a pseudogene. The CDR3 is 14 residues long. CDR3 sequence: CASSRTLPGQPQHF. Written as DNA, the CDR3 is TGTGCCAGCAGCAGGACCTTACCGGGGCAGCCCCAGCATTTT.

The chain combines TRBV5-4 with TRBJ2-5; unclear D gene. CDR3 length: 13 residues. From germline, CDR1 is SGHNT and CDR2 YYREEE (reference sequence). Trimming shortened V by 2 bases and J by 9 bases, and 14 bases separated the two germline ends. The CDR3 DNA follows: TGTGCCAGCAGCTTTATCCCCGACGGAGCCCAGTACTTC. The encoded protein is CASSFIPDGAQYF. The full variable domain, completed using reference TRBV5-4 and TRBJ2-5, is ETGVTQSPTHLIKTRGQQVTLRCSSQSGHNTVSWYQQALGQGPQFIFQYYREEENGRGNFPPRFSGLQFPNYSSELNVNALELDDSALYLCASSFIPDGAQYFGPGTRLLVL.

The chain carries TRBV7-2 and TRBJ1-6; TRBD1 is a possible D gene (5 bases). V was shortened by 2 bases and J by 4 bases, with 12 bases between the two germline ends. From germline, CDR1 is SGHTA and CDR2 FQGNSA. This CDR3 spans 16 amino acids. The CDR3 coding sequence is TGTGCCAGCAGCTTAAGACAGCCCGAGTATAATTCACCCCTCCACTTT. This gives the protein CASSLRQPEYNSPLHF.

The chain couples TRBV29-1 to TRBJ2-7; D unresolved. CDR1 is SQVTM and CDR2 is ANQGSEA in the germline V gene. Trimming shortened V by 4 bases and J by 3 bases, and 10 bases separated the two germline ends. The CDR3 extends over 12 amino acids. CDR3 nucleotides: TGCAGCGTTGTCCCGGCAGGCTACGAGCAGTACTTC. Residues: CSVVPAGYEQYF.

The chain employs TRBV2 and TRBJ1-3, with TRBD1 identical over 8 bases. The V and J ends lost 1 base and 3 bases, in that order; junction bases with no gene match: 8. Germline V gene lookup returns CDR1 SNHLY and CDR2 FYNNEI. CDR3 length: 17 amino acids. The CDR3 reads CASSEVGLGQGGNTIYF. The CDR3, as DNA: TGTGCCAGCAGTGAAGTTGGGTTAGGACAGGGTGGAAACACCATATATTTT. The variable domain in full, completed from reference TRBV2 and TRBJ1-3, reads EPEVTQTPSHQVTQMGQEVILRCVPISNHLYFYWYRQILGQKVEFLVSFYNNEISEKSEIFDDQFSVERPDGSNFTLKIRSTKLEDSAMYFCASSEVGLGQGGNTIYFGEGSWLTVV.

This chain joins TRBV4-2 and TRBJ1-5, with a possible D match to TRBD1 (6 bases). Looked up from germline, CDR1 is LGHNA and CDR2 is YNFKEQ. The CDR3 runs to 15 residues. The V end lost 1 base, the J end lost 7 bases, and 14 bases lay between the germline ends. CDR3 loop: CASSQAPQGQQPQHF. In nucleotides, the CDR3 is TGTGCCAGCAGCCAAGCCCCGCAGGGGCAACAGCCCCAGCATTTT.

The chain couples TRBV6-5 to TRBJ2-7; TRBD2 is a possible D gene (6 bases). Deletions cut 5 bases from V and 3 bases from J, with 17 bases between. Germline V lookup: CDR1 MNHEY, CDR2 SVGAGI. The CDR3 is made up of 15 amino acids. The CDR3 reads CASSPRVSGYYEQYF. CDR3 DNA: TGTGCCAGCAGTCCGCGTGTTAGCGGATACTACGAGCAGTACTTC.

This clone was found a few times. The chain is built from TRBV28 and TRBJ1-3; 8 bases fit TRBD1. This CDR3 has 15 amino acids. The V and J ends lost 3 bases and 4 bases, in that order; junction bases with no gene match: 5. Germline V gives CDR1 MDHEN, CDR2 SYDVKM. CDR3 in DNA: TGTGCCAGCAGTTTTTTACAGGGGGGAGGAAACACCATATATTTT. Encoded protein: CASSFLQGGGNTIYF. The entire variable domain, with the rest obtained from reference TRBV28 and TRBJ1-3, is as follows: DVKVTQSSRYLVKRTGEKVFLECVQDMDHENMFWYRQDPGLGLRLIYFSYDVKMKEKGDIPEGYSVSREKKERFSLILESASTNQTSMYLCASSFLQGGGNTIYFGEGSWLTVV.

The CDR3 spells CASSRQGYNEKLFF. The CDR3 bases are TGTGCCAGCAGCCGGCAGGGCTATAATGAAAAACTGTTTTTT. The rearrangement joins TRBV7-9 to TRBJ1-4; D possibly corresponds to TRBD1 (5 bases). CDR1 is SEHNR, CDR2 FQNEAQ, per germline (reference sequence). Trimming took off 5 bases at V and 4 bases at J, with 11 bases between the two ends. CDR3 length equals 14 residues.

This clone was found once. The chain is built from TRBV6-5 and TRBJ1-6; 7 positions match TRBD1. The CDR3 is 14 residues long. Germline CDR1 reads MNHEY; CDR2 reads SVGAGI. V trimming: 4 bases; J trimming: 7 bases; junction bases outside the gene matches: 4. Here the CDR3 DNA reads TGTGCCAGCAGTTTCCGGGACAGCAATTCACCCCTCCACTTT. This sequence encodes CASSFRDSNSPLHF.

The chain is built from TRBV20-1 and TRBJ1-1, with a tentative D call TRBD1 (6 bases). This CDR3 spans 12 amino acids. Trimming removed 3 bases at V and 5 bases at J, with 10 bases between. CDR1 and CDR2 from the germline V gene are DFQATT and SNEGSKA (reference sequence). CDR3 sequence: CSASGGRTEAFF. The CDR3, as DNA: TGCAGTGCTAGTGGGGGGCGTACTGAAGCTTTCTTT.

This clone was counted a few times. The chain is built from TRBV2 and TRBJ1-6; D is unclear. V lost 2 bases to trimming and J lost 7 bases, with 15 bases between them. This CDR3 is 16 amino acids long. Germline CDR1 reads SNHLY; CDR2 reads FYNNEI. CDR3 sequence: CASSEIPTGDNSPLHF. CDR3 coding DNA: TGTGCCAGCAGTGAAATCCCCACCGGAGACAATTCACCCCTCCACTTT.

This chain joins TRBV5-1 and TRBJ2-1, with D possibly matching TRBD2 (7 bases). The CDR3 loop spans 15 amino acids. The germline V gene has CDR1 SGHRS and CDR2 YFSETQ. V was pared by 4 bases and J by 6 bases, with 17 bases between. CDR3 in DNA: TGCGCCAGCAGCCTCCCTAGGGGGGGTGTCAATGAGCAGTTCTTC. It encodes CASSLPRGGVNEQFF. The complete variable domain, with remaining parts taken from reference TRBV5-1 and TRBJ2-1, reads KAGVTQTPRYLIKTRGQQVTLSCSPISGHRSVSWYQQTPGQGLQFLFEYFSETQRNKGNFPGRFSGRQFSNSRSEMNVSTLELGDSALYLCASSLPRGGVNEQFFGPGTRLTVL.

The rearrangement joins TRBV4-2 to TRBJ2-5; D ambiguous. CDR3 length: 15 amino acids. Germline V gives CDR1 LGHNA, CDR2 YNFKEQ. Trimming took off 0 bases at V and 4 bases at J, with 12 bases between the two ends. The CDR3 loop reads CASSQELSGRETQYF. The CDR3 DNA follows: TGTGCCAGCAGCCAAGAACTATCGGGTCGAGAGACCCAGTACTTC.